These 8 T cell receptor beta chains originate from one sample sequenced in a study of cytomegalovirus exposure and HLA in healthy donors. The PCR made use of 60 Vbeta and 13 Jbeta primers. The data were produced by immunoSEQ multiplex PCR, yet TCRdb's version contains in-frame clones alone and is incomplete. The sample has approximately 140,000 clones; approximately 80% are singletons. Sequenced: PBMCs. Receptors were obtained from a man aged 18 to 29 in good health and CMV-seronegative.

The CDR3 bases are TGTGCCAGCAGTAGCATAGGGGGCACTGAAGCTTTCTTT. It codes for CASSSIGGTEAFF. V and J are TRBV28 and TRBJ1-1; maybe TRBD1 (6 bases). V was shortened by 5 bases and J by 4 bases, with 11 bases between the two germline ends. The CDR3 length is 13 residues. Germline loops: CDR1 MDHEN, CDR2 SYDVKM.

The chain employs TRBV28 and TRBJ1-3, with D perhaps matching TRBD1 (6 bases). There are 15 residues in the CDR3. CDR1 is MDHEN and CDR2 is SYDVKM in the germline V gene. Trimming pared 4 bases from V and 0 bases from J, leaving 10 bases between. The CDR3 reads CASSSQGTSGNTIYF. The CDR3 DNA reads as TGTGCCAGCAGTTCTCAGGGGACCTCTGGAAACACCATATATTTT.

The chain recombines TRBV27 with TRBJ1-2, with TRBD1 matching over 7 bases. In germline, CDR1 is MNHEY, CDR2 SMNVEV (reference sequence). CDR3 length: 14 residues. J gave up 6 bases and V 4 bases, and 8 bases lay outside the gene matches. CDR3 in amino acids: CASSSRGRGNGYTF. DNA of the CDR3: TGTGCCAGCAGTTCCCGCGGCAGGGGGAATGGCTACACCTTC.

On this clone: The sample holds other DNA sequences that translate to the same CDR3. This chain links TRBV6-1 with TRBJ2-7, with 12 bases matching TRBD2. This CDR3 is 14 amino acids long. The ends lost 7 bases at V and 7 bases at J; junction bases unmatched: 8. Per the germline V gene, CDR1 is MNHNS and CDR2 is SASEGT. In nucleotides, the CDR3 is TGTGCCAGCATGACTAGCGGGAGAGGCGTGGAGCAGTACTTC. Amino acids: CASMTSGRGVEQYF.

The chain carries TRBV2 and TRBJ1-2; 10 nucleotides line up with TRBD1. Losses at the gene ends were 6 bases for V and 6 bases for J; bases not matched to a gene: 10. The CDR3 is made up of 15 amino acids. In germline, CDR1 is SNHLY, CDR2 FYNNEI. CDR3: CASRTGTGVSNGYTF. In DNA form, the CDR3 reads TGTGCCAGCAGGACCGGGACAGGGGTTAGTAATGGCTACACCTTC.

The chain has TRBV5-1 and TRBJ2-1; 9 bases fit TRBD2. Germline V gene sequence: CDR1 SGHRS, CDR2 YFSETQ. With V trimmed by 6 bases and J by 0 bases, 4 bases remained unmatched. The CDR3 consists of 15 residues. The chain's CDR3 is CASKASGVSYNEQFF. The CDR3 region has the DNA TGCGCCAGCAAGGCTAGCGGGGTCTCCTACAATGAGCAGTTCTTC.

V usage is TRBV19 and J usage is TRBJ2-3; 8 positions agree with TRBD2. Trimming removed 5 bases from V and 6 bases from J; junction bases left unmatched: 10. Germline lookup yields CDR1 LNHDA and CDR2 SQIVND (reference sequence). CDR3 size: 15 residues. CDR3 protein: CASSLSGTSFDTQYF. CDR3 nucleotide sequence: TGTGCCAGTAGTTTGTCCGGGACTAGTTTTGATACGCAGTATTTT.

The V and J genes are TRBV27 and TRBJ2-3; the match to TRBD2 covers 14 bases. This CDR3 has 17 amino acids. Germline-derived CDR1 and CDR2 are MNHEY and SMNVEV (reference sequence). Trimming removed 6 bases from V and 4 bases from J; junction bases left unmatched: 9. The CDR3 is CASSQGTSGRKSDTQYF. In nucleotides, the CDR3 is TGTGCCAGCAGCCAGGGGACTAGCGGGAGAAAATCAGATACGCAGTATTTT.